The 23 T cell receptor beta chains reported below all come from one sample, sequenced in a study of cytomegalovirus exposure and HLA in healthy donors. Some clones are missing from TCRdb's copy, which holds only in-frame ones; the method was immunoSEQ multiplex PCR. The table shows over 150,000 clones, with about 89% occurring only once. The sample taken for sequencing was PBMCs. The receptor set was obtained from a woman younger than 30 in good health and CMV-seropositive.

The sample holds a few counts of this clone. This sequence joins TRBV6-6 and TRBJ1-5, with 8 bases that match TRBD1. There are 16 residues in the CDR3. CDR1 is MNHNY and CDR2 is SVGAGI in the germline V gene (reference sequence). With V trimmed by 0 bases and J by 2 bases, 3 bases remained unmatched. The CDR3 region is CASSYSQGAGNQPQHF. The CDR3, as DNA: TGTGCCAGCAGTTACTCCCAGGGGGCAGGCAATCAGCCCCAGCATTTT.

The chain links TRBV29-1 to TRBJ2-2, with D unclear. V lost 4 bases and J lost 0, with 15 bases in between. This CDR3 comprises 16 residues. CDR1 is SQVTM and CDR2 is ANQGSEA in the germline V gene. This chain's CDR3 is CSVAGLAAANTGELFF. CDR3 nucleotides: TGCAGCGTTGCCGGCTTAGCAGCTGCGAACACCGGGGAGCTGTTTTTT.

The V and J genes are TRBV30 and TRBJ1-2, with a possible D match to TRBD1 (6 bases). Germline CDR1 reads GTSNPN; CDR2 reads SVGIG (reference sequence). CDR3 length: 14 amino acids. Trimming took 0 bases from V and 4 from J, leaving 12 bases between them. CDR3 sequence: CAWSVGGPGYGYTF. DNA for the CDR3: TGTGCCTGGAGTGTAGGGGGTCCGGGCTATGGCTACACCTTC.

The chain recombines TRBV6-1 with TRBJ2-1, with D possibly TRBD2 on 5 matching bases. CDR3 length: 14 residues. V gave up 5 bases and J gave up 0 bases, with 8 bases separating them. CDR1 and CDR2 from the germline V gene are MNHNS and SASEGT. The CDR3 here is CASSNGSSYNEQFF. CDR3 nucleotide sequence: TGTGCCAGCAGTAATGGGAGCTCCTACAATGAGCAGTTCTTC.

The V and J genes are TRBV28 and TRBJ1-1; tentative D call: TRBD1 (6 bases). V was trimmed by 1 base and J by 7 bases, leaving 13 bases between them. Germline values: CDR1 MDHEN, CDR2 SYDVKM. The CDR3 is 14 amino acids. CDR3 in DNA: TGTGCCAGCAGTTTATTTCAGGGGTCGATTGAAGCTTTCTTT. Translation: CASSLFQGSIEAFF.

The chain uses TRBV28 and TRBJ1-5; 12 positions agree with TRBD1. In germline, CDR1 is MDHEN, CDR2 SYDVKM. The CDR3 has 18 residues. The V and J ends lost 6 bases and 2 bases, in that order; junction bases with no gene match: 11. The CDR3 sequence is CASRSGTGGLFGNQPQHF. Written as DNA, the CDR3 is TGTGCCAGCAGATCCGGGACAGGGGGCCTCTTTGGCAATCAGCCCCAGCATTTT.

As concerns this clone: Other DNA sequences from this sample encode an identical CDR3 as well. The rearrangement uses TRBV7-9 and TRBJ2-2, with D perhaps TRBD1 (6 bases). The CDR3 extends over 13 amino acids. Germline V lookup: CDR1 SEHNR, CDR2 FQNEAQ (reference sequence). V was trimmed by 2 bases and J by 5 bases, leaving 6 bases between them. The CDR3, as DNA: TGTGCCAGCAGCTTACAGGGGACCGGGGAGCTGTTTTTT. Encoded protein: CASSLQGTGELFF. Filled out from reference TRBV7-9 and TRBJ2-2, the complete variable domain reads DTGVSQNPRHKITKRGQNVTFRCDPISEHNRLYWYRQTLGQGPEFLTYFQNEAQLEKSRLLSDRFSAERPKGSFSTLEIQRTEQGDSAMYLCASSLQGTGELFFGEGSRLTVL.

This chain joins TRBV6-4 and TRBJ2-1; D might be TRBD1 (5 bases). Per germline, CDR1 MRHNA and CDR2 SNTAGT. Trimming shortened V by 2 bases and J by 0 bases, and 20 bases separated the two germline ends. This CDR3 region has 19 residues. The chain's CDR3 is CASSDPQMKTDCSYNEQFF. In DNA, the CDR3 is TGTGCCAGCAGTGACCCACAAATGAAGACAGACTGCTCCTACAATGAGCAGTTCTTC.

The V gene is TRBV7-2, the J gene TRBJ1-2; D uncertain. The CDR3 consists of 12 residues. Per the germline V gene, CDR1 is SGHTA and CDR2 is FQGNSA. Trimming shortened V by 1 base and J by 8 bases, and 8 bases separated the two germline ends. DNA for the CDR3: TGTGCCAGCAGCTTAGACAGTTGGGGCTACACCTTC. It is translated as CASSLDSWGYTF.

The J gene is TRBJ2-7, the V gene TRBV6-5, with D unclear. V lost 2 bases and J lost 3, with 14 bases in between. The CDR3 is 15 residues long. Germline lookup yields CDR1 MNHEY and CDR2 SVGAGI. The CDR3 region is CASSYLTRSIYEQYF. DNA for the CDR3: TGTGCCAGCAGTTACCTGACGCGGTCGATCTACGAGCAGTACTTC.

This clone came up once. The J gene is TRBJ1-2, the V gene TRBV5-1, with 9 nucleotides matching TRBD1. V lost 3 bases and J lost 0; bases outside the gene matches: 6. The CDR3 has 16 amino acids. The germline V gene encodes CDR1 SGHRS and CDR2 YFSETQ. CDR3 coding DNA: TGCGCCAGCAGCTGGGGGGACAGGGATACTAACTATGGCTACACCTTC. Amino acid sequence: CASSWGDRDTNYGYTF.

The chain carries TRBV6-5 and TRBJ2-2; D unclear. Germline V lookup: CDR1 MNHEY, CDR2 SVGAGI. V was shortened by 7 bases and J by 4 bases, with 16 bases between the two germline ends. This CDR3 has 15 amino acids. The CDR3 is CASIRVRSGTGELFF. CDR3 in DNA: TGTGCCAGCATACGAGTTAGGTCGGGCACCGGGGAGCTGTTTTTT.

In DNA form, the CDR3 reads TGCGCCAGCAGCTCAGCGGGGGGGCCCAATGAGCAGTTCTTC. This gives the protein CASSSAGGPNEQFF. The chain employs TRBV5-1 and TRBJ2-1; 10 nucleotides match TRBD2. The CDR3 length is 14 residues. Germline CDR1 SGHRS, CDR2 YFSETQ. The V and J ends lost 3 bases and 6 bases, in that order; junction bases with no gene match: 3. The full variable domain, its missing parts supplied by reference TRBV5-1 and TRBJ2-1, is KAGVTQTPRYLIKTRGQQVTLSCSPISGHRSVSWYQQTPGQGLQFLFEYFSETQRNKGNFPGRFSGRQFSNSRSEMNVSTLELGDSALYLCASSSAGGPNEQFFGPGTRLTVL.

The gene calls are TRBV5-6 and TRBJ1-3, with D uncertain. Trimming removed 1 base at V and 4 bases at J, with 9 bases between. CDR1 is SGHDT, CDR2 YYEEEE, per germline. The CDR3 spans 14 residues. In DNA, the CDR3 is TGTGCCAGCAGCTTGTCCGGGTACGGAAACACCATATATTTT. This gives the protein CASSLSGYGNTIYF.

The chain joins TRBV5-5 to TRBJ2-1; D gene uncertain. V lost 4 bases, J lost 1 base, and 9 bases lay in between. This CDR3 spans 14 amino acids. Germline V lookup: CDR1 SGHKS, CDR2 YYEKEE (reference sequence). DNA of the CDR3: TGTGCCAGCAGCCCCCTCGGGTCCTACAATGAGCAGTTCTTC. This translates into CASSPLGSYNEQFF.

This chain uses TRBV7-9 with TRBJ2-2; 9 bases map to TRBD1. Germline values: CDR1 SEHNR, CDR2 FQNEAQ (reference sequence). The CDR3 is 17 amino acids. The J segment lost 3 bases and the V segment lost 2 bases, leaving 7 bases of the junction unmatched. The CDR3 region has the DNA TGTGCCAGCAGCTTAAGGGTACGGGACAGGGACACCGGGGAGCTGTTTTTT. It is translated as CASSLRVRDRDTGELFF.

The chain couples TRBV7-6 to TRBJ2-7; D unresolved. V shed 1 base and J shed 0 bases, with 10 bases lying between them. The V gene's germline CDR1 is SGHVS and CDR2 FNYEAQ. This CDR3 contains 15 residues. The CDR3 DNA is TGTGCCAGCAGCTTAGATCCAGGTCACTCCTACGAGCAGTACTTC. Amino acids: CASSLDPGHSYEQYF.

CDR3 amino acids: CASSRTGLAGSEQYF. In DNA, the CDR3 is TGTGCCAGCAGTCGAACAGGGCTAGCTGGGTCCGAGCAGTACTTC. This chain uses TRBV6-5 with TRBJ2-7, with D perhaps TRBD1 (6 bases). Germline V lookup: CDR1 MNHEY, CDR2 SVGAGI. V was trimmed by 5 bases and J by 6 bases, leaving 20 bases between them. The CDR3 extends over 15 amino acids.

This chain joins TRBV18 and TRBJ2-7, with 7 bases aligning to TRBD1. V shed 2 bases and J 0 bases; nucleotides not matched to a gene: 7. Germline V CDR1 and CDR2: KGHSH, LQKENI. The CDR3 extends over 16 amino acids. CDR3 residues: CASSPKQGPSSYEQYF. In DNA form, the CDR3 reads TGTGCCAGCTCACCAAAACAGGGGCCTAGCTCCTACGAGCAGTACTTC.

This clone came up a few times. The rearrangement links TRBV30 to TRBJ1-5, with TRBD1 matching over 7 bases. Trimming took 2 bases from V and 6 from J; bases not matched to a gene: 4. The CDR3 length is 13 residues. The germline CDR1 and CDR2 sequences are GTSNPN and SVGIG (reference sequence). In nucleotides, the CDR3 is TGTGCCTGGAGTCAGGGGGGAGGTCAGCCCCAGCATTTT. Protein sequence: CAWSQGGGQPQHF.

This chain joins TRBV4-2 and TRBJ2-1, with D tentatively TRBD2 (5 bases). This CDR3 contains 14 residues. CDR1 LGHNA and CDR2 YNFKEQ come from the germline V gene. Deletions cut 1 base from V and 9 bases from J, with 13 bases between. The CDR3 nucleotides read TGTGCCAGCAGCCAAGCCCGCGCGGGTAGTGAGCAGTTCTTC. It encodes CASSQARAGSEQFF.

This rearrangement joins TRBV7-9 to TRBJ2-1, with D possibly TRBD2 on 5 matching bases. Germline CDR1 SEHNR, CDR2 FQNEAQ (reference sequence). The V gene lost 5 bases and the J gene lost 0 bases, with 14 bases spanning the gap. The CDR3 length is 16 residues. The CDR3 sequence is CASSAMTGSSYNEQFF. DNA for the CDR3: TGTGCCAGCAGCGCTATGACGGGAAGCTCCTACAATGAGCAGTTCTTC.

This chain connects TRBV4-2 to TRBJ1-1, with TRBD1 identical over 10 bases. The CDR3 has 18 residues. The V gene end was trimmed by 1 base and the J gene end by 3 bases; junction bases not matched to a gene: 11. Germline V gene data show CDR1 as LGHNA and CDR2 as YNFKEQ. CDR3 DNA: TGTGCCAGCAGCCAAGGGGCGTCTGGGACAGGGGCCCACACTGAAGCTTTCTTT. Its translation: CASSQGASGTGAHTEAFF.